This TCR beta chain was profiled in a study of blood T cell repertoires in COVID-19. Original methodology: Estimated nucleated cell counts came from reference gene primer amplification. Assay: immunoSEQ multiplex PCR; the TCRdb copy retains only in-frame clones and omits some. That table furnishes V, J and clone size, whereas the DNA furnished D and trimming. This table holds approximately 25,000 clones, around 72% found once. This CDR3 is built from 14 residues. After removal of 8 bases from V and 4 bases from J, the junction contained 8 bases not matched to a gene. Germline V gene sequence: CDR1 MNHEY, CDR2 SMNVEV (reference sequence).

This clonotype was obtained from an elderly woman with acute or convalescent COVID-19. Sequenced input: peripheral blood. The chain couples TRBV27 to TRBJ2-7; 10 bases are a match to TRBD2. The CDR3 DNA follows: TGTGCCAGCCGCCGTAGCGGGGGGCGGTACGAGCAGTACTTC. Its protein product is CASRRSGGRYEQYF.